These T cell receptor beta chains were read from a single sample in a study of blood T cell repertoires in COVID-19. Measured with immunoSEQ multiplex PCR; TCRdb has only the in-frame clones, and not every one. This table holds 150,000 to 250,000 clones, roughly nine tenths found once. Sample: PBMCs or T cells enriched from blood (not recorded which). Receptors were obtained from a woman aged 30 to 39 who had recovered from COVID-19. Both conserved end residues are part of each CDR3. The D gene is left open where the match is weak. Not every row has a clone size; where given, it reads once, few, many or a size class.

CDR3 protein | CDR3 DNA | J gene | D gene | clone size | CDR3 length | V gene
CASSLVPGLANNEQFF | TGTGCCAGCAGCTTAGTTCCGGGACTAGCGAACAATGAGCAGTTCTTC | TRBJ2-1 | TRBD2 | NA | 16 | TRBV7-2
CASSEVEGALSGNTIYF | TGCGCCAGCAGTGAAGTTGAAGGGGCCCTCTCTGGAAACACCATATATTTT | TRBJ1-3 | NA | once | 17 | TRBV10-1
CASSQVPLVGERQETQYF | TGTGCCAGCAGCCAAGTTCCCCTCGTCGGGGAGAGGCAAGAGACCCAGTACTTC | TRBJ2-5 | NA | NA | 18 | TRBV3-1/TRBV3-2
CASSLGLGGETQYF | TGTGCCAGCAGCTTAGGCCTAGGTGGGGAGACCCAGTACTTC | TRBJ2-5 | NA | NA | 14 | TRBV11-2
CASSQDLEEGYTF | TGTGCCAGCAGCCAAGATCTTGAGGAAGGCTACACCTTC | TRBJ1-2 | NA | NA | 13 | TRBV14
CASSFQRGSYEQYF | TGCGCCAGCAGCTTCCAGCGGGGCTCCTACGAGCAGTACTTC | TRBJ2-7 | TRBD2 | NA | 14 | TRBV5-1
CASSLALGPHYGYTF | TGTGCCAGCAGCCTCGCCTTGGGGCCTCACTATGGCTACACCTTC | TRBJ1-2 | NA | NA | 15 | TRBV11-3
CASSLVPGGTEAFF | TGTGCCAGCAGCTTGGTCCCAGGGGGTACTGAAGCTTTCTTT | TRBJ1-1 | TRBD1 | NA | 14 | TRBV5-4
CASSPIHGGAGELFF | TGTGCCAGCAGCCCCATCCACGGTGGGGCAGGGGAGCTGTTTTTT | TRBJ2-2 | NA | NA | 15 | TRBV7-3
CASSLQLSYGYTF | TGTGCCAGCAGTTTACAGTTAAGCTATGGCTACACCTTC | TRBJ1-2 | NA | NA | 13 | TRBV6-5
CASSFPDRGFHEQYF | TGTGCCAGCAGCTTCCCGGACAGGGGGTTCCACGAGCAGTACTTC | TRBJ2-7 | TRBD1 | once | 15 | TRBV7-9
CASSLAYSGGAGSYNEQFF | TGTGCCAGCAGCTTAGCGTATAGCGGGGGGGCCGGGTCCTACAATGAGCAGTTCTTC | TRBJ2-1 | TRBD2 | once | 19 | TRBV7-2
CASSLYRGRETQYF | TGTGCCAGCAGCTTGTACAGGGGGCGGGAGACCCAGTACTTC | TRBJ2-5 | TRBD1 | once | 14 | TRBV5-4
CASRPGTANTGELFF | TGTGCCAGCAGGCCCGGGACAGCAAACACCGGGGAGCTGTTTTTT | TRBJ2-2 | TRBD1 | NA | 15 | TRBV7-9
CASSIEDRETEAFF | TGTGCCAGTAGTATAGAAGACAGGGAAACTGAAGCTTTCTTT | TRBJ1-1 | TRBD1 | NA | 14 | TRBV19
CASSIGTDSYEQYF | TGTGCCAGTAGTATTGGTACAGACTCCTACGAGCAGTACTTC | TRBJ2-7 | NA | NA | 14 | TRBV19
CASSGIQGTYGYTF | TGTGCCAGCAGCGGAATACAGGGGACCTATGGCTACACCTTC | TRBJ1-2 | TRBD1 | once | 14 | TRBV5-6
CASSLGSGYYGYTF | TGTGCCAGCAGTTTAGGTTCAGGGTACTATGGCTACACCTTC | TRBJ1-2 | NA | NA | 14 | TRBV27
CASSSRATEAFF | TGTGCCAGCAGCTCTCGAGCCACTGAAGCTTTCTTT | TRBJ1-1 | NA | NA | 12 | TRBV11-2
CASSGLRQDSPGETQYF | TGTGCCAGCAGTGGACTACGACAGGACAGCCCGGGGGAGACCCAGTACTTC | TRBJ2-5 | NA | NA | 17 | TRBV25-1
CASSPLPSGSLDEQFF | TGTGCCAGCAGCCCCCTCCCTAGCGGGAGTCTCGATGAGCAGTTCTTC | TRBJ2-1 | TRBD2 | NA | 16 | TRBV6-2/TRBV6-3
CASSRPLADYNEKLFF | TGTGCCAGCAGTCGCCCGTTGGCAGACTATAATGAAAAACTGTTTTTT | TRBJ1-4 | NA | NA | 16 | TRBV6-2/TRBV6-3
CASSLEGGGGWLNTEAFF | TGTGCCAGCAGCTTGGAAGGAGGGGGCGGCTGGTTGAACACTGAAGCTTTCTTT | TRBJ1-1 | TRBD1 | NA | 18 | TRBV5-5
CASSTGLDGTDTQYF | TGTGCCAGCAGCACAGGCCTCGACGGGACAGATACGCAGTATTTT | TRBJ2-3 | NA | NA | 15 | TRBV11-3
CASSLVQITDTQYF | TGTGCCAGCAGCTTAGTGCAGATCACAGATACGCAGTATTTT | TRBJ2-3 | NA | NA | 14 | TRBV11-3
CASSHPGHDGNTIYF | TGTGCCAGCAGCCACCCGGGACACGACGGAAACACCATATATTTT | TRBJ1-3 | NA | few | 15 | TRBV7-9
CASSQTVGGGPGGYTF | TGTGCCAGCAGTCAGACCGTTGGGGGAGGTCCCGGCGGCTACACCTTC | TRBJ1-2 | NA | NA | 16 | TRBV28
CASSLNRVGLSYNEQFF | TGTGCCAGCAGCTTAAATAGAGTAGGACTATCATACAATGAGCAGTTCTTC | TRBJ2-1 | NA | NA | 17 | TRBV7-3
CASSLGGQGGRGEAFF | TGTGCCAGCAGCTTAGGAGGACAGGGAGGGAGGGGTGAAGCTTTCTTT | TRBJ1-1 | TRBD1 | NA | 16 | TRBV7-2
CASSVGRDTNYGYTF | TGTGCCAGCAGCGTAGGCCGGGACACCAACTATGGCTACACCTTC | TRBJ1-2 | NA | once | 15 | TRBV9
CASSPKGDGWNEQFF | TGTGCCAGCAGCCCGAAGGGAGATGGGTGGAATGAGCAGTTCTTC | TRBJ2-1 | NA | NA | 15 | TRBV6-5
CASSLVAGRSTDTQYF | TGTGCCAGCAGCTTAGTAGCGGGGCGCAGCACAGATACGCAGTATTTT | TRBJ2-3 | TRBD2 | few | 16 | TRBV7-2
CASNPGGAGNTIYF | TGTGCCAGCAACCCAGGAGGTGCTGGAAACACCATATATTTT | TRBJ1-3 | NA | NA | 14 | TRBV11-2
CASSLADLAAYEQYF | TGTGCCAGCAGCTTAGCAGATTTAGCAGCCTACGAGCAGTACTTC | TRBJ2-7 | NA | NA | 15 | TRBV7-9
CASSPVATNTEAFF | TGTGCCAGCAGCCCCGTGGCCACGAACACTGAAGCTTTCTTT | TRBJ1-1 | NA | once | 14 | TRBV9
CASSNPGQKNTEAFF | TGTGCCAGCAGCAACCCGGGACAGAAGAACACTGAAGCTTTCTTT | TRBJ1-1 | TRBD1 | NA | 15 | TRBV7-9
CASSDSGSYNEQFF | TGTGCCAGCAGTGATAGCGGGAGCTACAATGAGCAGTTCTTC | TRBJ2-1 | TRBD2 | NA | 14 | TRBV2
CASSQALTSGTRSTGELFF | TGCGCCAGCAGCCAAGCTTTGACTAGCGGGACGAGGAGCACCGGGGAGCTGTTTTTT | TRBJ2-2 | TRBD2 | few | 19 | TRBV4-3
CASTRAGEEKLFF | TGTGCCAGCACCAGGGCAGGGGAGGAAAAACTGTTTTTT | TRBJ1-4 | NA | NA | 13 | TRBV6-5
CASREQGYGYTF | TGTGCCAGCAGGGAACAGGGTTATGGCTACACCTTC | TRBJ1-2 | NA | NA | 12 | TRBV25-1
CASSMSGGPYEQYF | TGTGCCAGCAGTATGAGCGGCGGGCCCTACGAGCAGTACTTC | TRBJ2-7 | NA | NA | 14 | TRBV6-5
CASSTGAGGVEAFF | TGTGCCAGTAGTACCGGGGCCGGAGGGGTTGAAGCTTTCTTT | TRBJ1-1 | NA | NA | 14 | TRBV19
CASSPTVGVGYTF | TGTGCCAGCTCACCAACGGTAGGGGTTGGCTACACCTTC | TRBJ1-2 | NA | NA | 13 | TRBV18
CASSFLSSYNSPLHF | TGTGCCAGCAGCTTTTTGAGCTCCTATAATTCACCCCTCCACTTT | TRBJ1-6 | NA | NA | 15 | TRBV5-6
CASSPRQNYGYTF | TGTGCCAGCAGTCCGAGACAGAACTATGGCTACACCTTC | TRBJ1-2 | NA | once | 13 | TRBV6-6
CASSEIGGDGLF | TGTGCCAGTAGTGAGATCGGGGGAGACGGTCTCTTC | TRBJ2-1 | NA | NA | 12 | TRBV19